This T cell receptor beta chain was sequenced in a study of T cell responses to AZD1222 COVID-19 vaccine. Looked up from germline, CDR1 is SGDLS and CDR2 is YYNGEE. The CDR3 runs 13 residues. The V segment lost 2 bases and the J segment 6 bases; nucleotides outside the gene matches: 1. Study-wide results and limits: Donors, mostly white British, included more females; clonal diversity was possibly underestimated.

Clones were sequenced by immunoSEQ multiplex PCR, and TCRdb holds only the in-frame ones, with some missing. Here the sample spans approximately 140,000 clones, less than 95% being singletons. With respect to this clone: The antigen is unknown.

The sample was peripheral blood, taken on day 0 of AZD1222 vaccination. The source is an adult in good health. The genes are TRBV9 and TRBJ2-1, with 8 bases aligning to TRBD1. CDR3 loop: CASSVTGANEQFF. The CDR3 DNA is TGTGCCAGCAGCGTGACAGGGGCCAATGAGCAGTTCTTC.